The 24 T cell receptor beta chains below were found in one sample sequenced in a study of graft-versus-host responses after intestinal transplantation. The repertoire was sequenced with immunoSEQ multiplex PCR; TCRdb's copy has only in-frame clones and lacks some. The repertoire consists of tens of thousands of clones, with nearly 95% occurring once and the leading ten covering about a fifth. No antigen has been assigned to these receptors. Sequenced material: unstimulated CD8+ T cells sorted from spleen or lymph node cells, taken before transplant. These receptors all come from a human donor who was the organ donor for an intestinal transplant.

V and J are TRBV12-5 and TRBJ2-1; 9 positions agree with TRBD2. Germline V gene lookup returns CDR1 LGHNT and CDR2 FRNRAP. There are 17 residues in the CDR3. Trimming took 6 bases from V and 3 from J; bases not matched to a gene: 12. In nucleotides, the CDR3 is TGTGCTAGTGGGTTCTCCACGGGGACTAGCCACTACAATGAGCAGTTCTTC. Translating gives CASGFSTGTSHYNEQFF.

This sequence joins TRBV19 and TRBJ2-1, with a weak D call TRBD2 (6 bases). Germline V gives CDR1 LNHDA, CDR2 SQIVND (reference sequence). The CDR3 runs 13 residues. V lost 2 bases, J lost 8 bases, and 10 bases lay in between. CDR3 loop: CASSIWGGDEQFF. The CDR3 DNA follows: TGTGCCAGTAGTATATGGGGCGGGGATGAGCAGTTCTTC.

V usage is TRBV6-5 and J usage is TRBJ1-2, with D hard to call. The CDR3 spans 13 residues. Trimming shortened V by 5 bases and J by 0 bases, and 7 bases separated the two germline ends. CDR1 MNHEY and CDR2 SVGAGI come from the germline V gene. CDR3 protein: CASSEAANYGYTF. The CDR3 bases are TGTGCCAGCAGTGAAGCAGCTAACTATGGCTACACCTTC.

The chain is built from TRBV9 and TRBJ2-1; TRBD1 is a possible D gene (6 bases). The V gene lost 0 bases and the J gene lost 2 bases, with 9 bases spanning the gap. The germline V gene encodes CDR1 SGDLS and CDR2 YYNGEE. CDR3 length: 15 amino acids. Here the CDR3 reads CASSVAGHPYNEQFF. CDR3 bases: TGTGCCAGCAGCGTAGCGGGACACCCCTACAATGAGCAGTTCTTC.

V usage is TRBV5-1 and J usage is TRBJ1-1, with D possibly being TRBD1 (6 bases). V dropped 4 bases and J dropped 1 base, with 14 bases sitting between them. Germline V gene sequence: CDR1 SGHRS, CDR2 YFSETQ. There are 15 residues in the CDR3. The CDR3 DNA is TGCGCCAGCAGCCGACCACCGACAGGGAACACTGAAGCTTTCTTT. It encodes CASSRPPTGNTEAFF.

The chain is built from TRBV28 and TRBJ1-1; perhaps TRBD1 as D (5 bases). CDR1 and CDR2 (germline): MDHEN, SYDVKM. CDR3 length: 14 amino acids. V was clipped by 3 bases and J by 4 bases, with 12 bases between them. The CDR3 sequence is CASSFREGGTEAFF. In DNA form, the CDR3 reads TGTGCCAGCAGTTTCAGGGAGGGCGGCACTGAAGCTTTCTTT. The whole variable domain, filled in from reference TRBV28 and TRBJ1-1, reads DVKVTQSSRYLVKRTGEKVFLECVQDMDHENMFWYRQDPGLGLRLIYFSYDVKMKEKGDIPEGYSVSREKKERFSLILESASTNQTSMYLCASSFREGGTEAFFGQGTRLTVV.

This sequence joins TRBV11-1 and TRBJ2-7; perhaps D is TRBD1 or TRBD2 (5 bases each). Germline assignment: CDR1 SGHAT and CDR2 FQDESV (reference sequence). CDR3 length: 13 residues. The ends were cut back, 5 bases at V and 2 bases at J, with 10 bases in the middle. The CDR3 loop reads CASSTGPTYEQYF. CDR3 nucleotides: TGTGCCAGCAGCACGGGACCGACCTACGAGCAGTACTTC.

The chain employs TRBV7-9 and TRBJ2-1; D not resolved. The germline CDR1 and CDR2 sequences are SEHNR and FQNEAQ (reference sequence). V was cut by 5 bases and J by 0 bases, with 5 bases left in between. The CDR3 is 13 amino acids. CDR3 residues: CASSRPSYNEQFF. CDR3 DNA: TGTGCCAGCAGCCGCCCCTCCTACAATGAGCAGTTCTTC.

The chain links TRBV27 to TRBJ1-1; possibly TRBD1 for D (6 bases). CDR3 length: 15 residues. The V gene's germline CDR1 is MNHEY and CDR2 SMNVEV (reference sequence). The ends were cut back, 3 bases at V and 0 bases at J, with 11 bases in the middle. CDR3 protein: CASSLVPGVNTEAFF. CDR3 sequence (DNA): TGTGCCAGCAGTTTGGTCCCAGGGGTGAACACTGAAGCTTTCTTT.

V gene TRBV29-1 combines with J gene TRBJ1-5; D gene ambiguous. Trimming left V 3 bases short and J 5 bases short, with 14 bases between. This CDR3 comprises 14 residues. Germline V CDR1 and CDR2: SQVTM, ANQGSEA. In DNA, the CDR3 is TGCAGCGTTGATGGTGGGCCCGAAGATCAGCCCCAGCATTTT. Translating gives CSVDGGPEDQPQHF.

The rearrangement joins TRBV29-1 to TRBJ2-3; D remains ambiguous. The V end lost 5 bases, the J end lost 0 bases, and 12 bases lay between the germline ends. CDR1 and CDR2 from the germline V gene are SQVTM and ANQGSEA. The CDR3 has 14 residues. The CDR3 is CSVFPQTSTDTQYF. DNA for the CDR3: TGCAGCGTTTTTCCCCAAACAAGCACAGATACGCAGTATTTT.

A single count supports this clone. The CDR3 DNA reads TGTGCCAGCAGTTTATCCTCAGGGGTCGAGACCCAGTACTTC. Protein product: CASSLSSGVETQYF. The genes are TRBV28 and TRBJ2-5, with TRBD1 as a possible D gene (6 bases). The ends were cut back, 1 base at V and 5 bases at J, with 11 bases in the middle. Per the germline V gene, CDR1 is MDHEN and CDR2 is SYDVKM. The CDR3 runs to 14 residues. The variable domain in full, with the rest retrieved from reference TRBV28 and TRBJ2-5, is DVKVTQSSRYLVKRTGEKVFLECVQDMDHENMFWYRQDPGLGLRLIYFSYDVKMKEKGDIPEGYSVSREKKERFSLILESASTNQTSMYLCASSLSSGVETQYFGPGTRLLVL.

The chain employs TRBV29-1 and TRBJ2-6, with D perhaps matching TRBD1 (5 bases). The germline V gene encodes CDR1 SQVTM and CDR2 ANQGSEA. V was clipped by 5 bases and J by 3 bases, with 14 bases between them. The CDR3 sequence is 15 residues long. The CDR3, as DNA: TGCAGCGTTAGGGCAGGGATCGGTGGGGCCAACGTCCTGACTTTC. It yields the protein CSVRAGIGGANVLTF. Full variable domain (missing parts from reference TRBV29-1 and TRBJ2-6): SAVISQKPSRDICQRGTSLTIQCQVDSQVTMMFWYRQQPGQSLTLIATANQGSEATYESGFVIDKFPISRPNLTFSTLTVSNMSPEDSSIYLCSVRAGIGGANVLTFGAGSRLTVL.

This clone was recorded only once. The V call is TRBV28, the J call TRBJ2-7; D is unclear. There are 13 residues in the CDR3. From germline, CDR1 is MDHEN and CDR2 SYDVKM. V was shortened by 3 bases and J by 0 bases, with 6 bases between the two germline ends. CDR3: CASSFALSYEQYF. The CDR3 DNA reads as TGTGCCAGCAGTTTTGCCCTCTCCTACGAGCAGTACTTC.

In nucleotides, the CDR3 is TGTGCCAGCAGTTTATCTCCAGGGCCGGACACTGAAGCTTTCTTT. Translation gives CASSLSPGPDTEAFF. This chain connects TRBV28 to TRBJ1-1; possible D gene TRBD1, 5 bases. Deletions cut 1 base from V and 3 bases from J, with 12 bases between. The CDR3 is 15 amino acids. The germline gives CDR1 MDHEN, CDR2 SYDVKM.

V and J are TRBV7-2 and TRBJ2-1; 11 nucleotides align to TRBD2. The V gene's germline CDR1 is SGHTA and CDR2 FQGNSA. The V gene end was trimmed by 1 base and the J gene end by 9 bases; junction bases not matched to a gene: 11. CDR3 size: 17 residues. The CDR3 DNA sequence: TGTGCCAGCAGCTTAGTCCCGGGACTAGCGGATGGTGTTGAGCAGTTCTTC. Protein: CASSLVPGLADGVEQFF.

The J gene is TRBJ2-1, the V gene TRBV19; no firm D call. The CDR3 covers 15 residues. V was pared by 1 base and J by 6 bases, with 13 bases between. Germline CDR1 reads LNHDA; CDR2 reads SQIVND (reference sequence). CDR3 protein: CASSIGSHGINEQFF. CDR3 nucleotide sequence: TGTGCCAGTAGTATAGGATCCCACGGTATCAATGAGCAGTTCTTC.

The J gene is TRBJ2-2, the V gene TRBV27, with D maybe TRBD2 (6 bases). Per the germline V gene, CDR1 is MNHEY and CDR2 is SMNVEV (reference sequence). Trimming left V 4 bases short and J 1 base short, with 13 bases between. This CDR3 is built from 16 residues. CDR3 loop: CASSSPTGVNTGELFF. CDR3 nucleotide sequence: TGTGCCAGCAGTTCCCCTACGGGAGTGAACACCGGGGAGCTGTTTTTT.

The DNA for the CDR3 is TGTGCCAGCAGTGAAGATGGGACAGGGAGGTACTACAATGAGCAGTTCTTC. Protein product: CASSEDGTGRYYNEQFF. This chain uses TRBV6-1 with TRBJ2-1; TRBD1 matches at 9 bases. This CDR3 has 17 residues. Trimming at V came to 1 base and at J to 3 bases, leaving 7 bases not matched to a gene. CDR1 MNHNS and CDR2 SASEGT come from the germline V gene.

This sequence joins TRBV14 and TRBJ2-1; D is undetermined. There are 17 residues in the CDR3. Looked up from germline, CDR1 is SGHDN and CDR2 is FVKESK. Between the trimmed V and J ends, which lost 4 bases and 9 bases, there was a span of 25 bases. The DNA for the CDR3 is TGTGCCAGCAGCCCATTGAATAGGCCCGCGGTTCTGGGTGAGCAGTTCTTC. Encoded protein: CASSPLNRPAVLGEQFF.

V gene TRBV2 combines with J gene TRBJ2-7, with TRBD2 matching 13 bases. The ends lost 3 bases at V and 4 bases at J; junction bases unmatched: 9. The CDR3 loop spans 17 amino acids. The V gene's germline CDR1 is SNHLY and CDR2 FYNNEI. The CDR3, as DNA: TGTGCCAGCAGTGAGTCTATTGTGGGACTAGCGGGATACGAGCAGTACTTC. Translated, it gives CASSESIVGLAGYEQYF.

This clone was seen a single time. The chain carries TRBV4-1 and TRBJ2-3; the match to TRBD2 covers 7 bases. CDR3 length: 16 amino acids. J lost 2 bases, V lost 0 bases, and 5 bases had no gene match. Germline CDR1 MGHRA, CDR2 YSYEKL. The chain's CDR3 is CASSQDLAAYTDTQYF. The CDR3 bases are TGCGCCAGCAGCCAAGATCTAGCGGCCTACACAGATACGCAGTATTTT.

This sequence joins TRBV5-8 and TRBJ2-7; 7 bases are a match to TRBD1. Germline trimming cut 4 bases from V and 2 bases from J; bases unmatched to any gene: 9. This CDR3 spans 15 amino acids. Germline V lookup: CDR1 SGHTS, CDR2 YDEGEE. The CDR3 spells CASSRQGLRPYEQYF. CDR3 bases: TGTGCCAGCAGCCGACAGGGCCTCCGTCCCTACGAGCAGTACTTC.

The CDR3 sequence: CASSAQISSYNEQFF. CDR3 nucleotide sequence: TGTGCCAGCAGCGCCCAGATAAGCTCCTACAATGAGCAGTTCTTC. The genes are TRBV7-9 and TRBJ2-1; D remains unclear. With 5 bases removed from V and 0 bases from J, the gap between germline ends came to 11 bases. The germline V gene encodes CDR1 SEHNR and CDR2 FQNEAQ (reference sequence). The CDR3 loop spans 15 amino acids.